This T cell receptor beta chain was sequenced for a study of T cell responses to AZD1222 COVID-19 vaccine. Notes on the study in general: Donors, mostly white British, included more females; clonal diversity was possibly underestimated.

About this clone itself: Its antigen is not identified.

The data were produced by immunoSEQ multiplex PCR, yet TCRdb's version contains in-frame clones alone and is incomplete. The sample records more than 85,000 clones, about 91% being singletons. It was second doses at about 4 or about 12 weeks that were pooled. There are 13 residues in the CDR3. The V end was cut by 0 bases, the J end by 10 bases, with 11 bases between. CDR1 and CDR2 (germline): SGHKS, YYEKEE (reference sequence). Sequencing was performed on peripheral blood, taken 28 days after the second AZD1222 dose. The V and J genes are TRBV5-5 and TRBJ2-1, with TRBD2 as a possible D gene (6 bases). This clonotype was sampled from an adult who received the AZD1222 COVID-19 vaccine. CDR3 amino acids: CASSLEWGGEQFF. In nucleotides, the CDR3 is TGTGCCAGCAGCTTGGAATGGGGAGGAGAGCAGTTCTTC.